Following are 27 T cell receptor beta chains from one sample sequenced in a study of graft-versus-host responses after intestinal transplantation (dated by TCRdb to 2020 to 2022). The library came from the immunoSEQ multiplex PCR assay. Sourced from immuneACCESS, this table was stored by TCRdb with only in-frame sequences that have V and J called. A share of the clones is absent; for the studies checked, an unresolved V gene accounts for under half, and the remainder has no known explanation. In this sample the table shows around 100,000 clones, roughly 92% of which occur a single time. The ten largest clonotypes hold approximately 0.25% of the sample. The antigens for these receptors are not known. The time point label on this specimen signifies: cells obtained before transplantation from donor or recipient. This sample comprised unstimulated CD4+ T cells sorted from spleen or lymph node cells, obtained before transplant. Source of these receptors: a human donor who was the organ donor for an intestinal transplant.

This rearrangement joins TRBV5-1 to TRBJ1-4; D uncertain. The germline CDR1 and CDR2 sequences are SGHRS and YFSETQ. This CDR3 is 14 amino acids long. Between the trimmed V and J ends, which lost 4 bases and 6 bases, there was a span of 13 bases. CDR3 bases: TGCGCCAGCAGCCTGCTCGGGTCTGATGAAAAACTGTTTTTT. It codes for CASSLLGSDEKLFF.

CDR3 DNA sequence: TGTGCCAGCAGCCCCGTCGGTTGGGAAGCTTTCTTT. It encodes CASSPVGWEAFF. The chain links TRBV11-2 to TRBJ1-1; D ambiguous. Germline V CDR1 and CDR2: SGHAT, FQNNGV. Trimming removed 5 bases from V and 8 bases from J, with 12 bases in between. The CDR3 is made up of 12 amino acids.

This chain links TRBV12-5 with TRBJ2-3, with 9 nucleotides matching TRBD2. The ends lost 2 bases at V and 4 bases at J; junction bases unmatched: 13. This CDR3 is built from 18 residues. Germline values: CDR1 LGHNT, CDR2 FRNRAP. CDR3 DNA sequence: TGTGCTAGTGGTTTGCCCAGGGGGGCGGGAGGGCCGGCAGATACGCAGTATTTT. This gives the protein CASGLPRGAGGPADTQYF.

The CDR3 reads CAWSEWVNTEAFF. CDR3 in DNA: TGTGCCTGGAGTGAATGGGTGAACACTGAAGCTTTCTTT. This chain connects TRBV30 to TRBJ1-1; D not certain. The CDR3 covers 13 residues. Per germline, CDR1 GTSNPN and CDR2 SVGIG (reference sequence). V lost 1 base, J lost 0 bases, and 6 bases lay in between.

The genes are TRBV7-9 and TRBJ1-6, with TRBD1 matching 7 bases. Losses at the gene ends were 3 bases for V and 5 bases for J; bases not matched to a gene: 4. The CDR3 is 15 residues long. Per germline, CDR1 SEHNR and CDR2 FQNEAQ (reference sequence). In nucleotides, the CDR3 is TGTGCCAGCAGCTTCGGGACAGTGGATAATTCACCCCTCCACTTT. Protein sequence: CASSFGTVDNSPLHF.

The CDR3 DNA follows: TGTGCCTGGACCCCCGGAGGATCCGAGCAGTACTTC. This codes for CAWTPGGSEQYF. This chain links TRBV30 with TRBJ2-7; D might be TRBD2 (5 bases). V lost 4 bases and J lost 6, with 13 bases in between. This CDR3 region has 12 residues. CDR1 is GTSNPN, CDR2 SVGIG, per germline (reference sequence).

The chain uses TRBV12-5 and TRBJ1-6; a weak D match, TRBD1 (6 bases). CDR3 size: 13 residues. Germline CDR1 LGHNT, CDR2 FRNRAP. V was pared by 9 bases and J by 9 bases, with 15 bases between. The DNA of the CDR3 is TGTGCTAGCGGTACAGGGAACGCTTCACCCCTCCACTTT. Translated, it gives CASGTGNASPLHF.

The chain employs TRBV30 and TRBJ1-5; D uncertain. Between the trimmed V and J ends, which lost 2 bases and 2 bases, there was a span of 7 bases. The CDR3 length is 13 residues. Per the germline V gene, CDR1 is GTSNPN and CDR2 is SVGIG (reference sequence). CDR3 nucleotide sequence: TGTGCCTGGAGTCGAAAGGGCAATCAGCCCCAGCATTTT. Protein product: CAWSRKGNQPQHF.

The chain combines TRBV11-2 with TRBJ2-1; D might be TRBD2 (5 bases). The germline V gene encodes CDR1 SGHAT and CDR2 FQNNGV. The CDR3 totals 15 residues. Trimming took 2 bases from V and 0 from J, leaving 8 bases between them. CDR3 coding DNA: TGTGCCAGCAGCTTAAGCGGAAGCTCCTACAATGAGCAGTTCTTC. Translation: CASSLSGSSYNEQFF.

This clone was counted only a few times. The chain has TRBV6-5 and TRBJ1-1; D possibly corresponds to TRBD1 (5 bases). Trimming removed 0 bases at V and 0 bases at J, with 8 bases between. CDR3 length: 15 residues. The germline CDR1 and CDR2 sequences are MNHEY and SVGAGI. The CDR3 nucleotides are TGTGCCAGCAGTTACTCGTGGGGCATGAACACTGAAGCTTTCTTT. Protein: CASSYSWGMNTEAFF.

The V call is TRBV4-3, the J call TRBJ2-1; 10 nucleotides align to TRBD2. Germline CDR1 LGHNA, CDR2 YSLEER. The length of the CDR3 is 15 residues. V shed 1 base and J 3 bases; nucleotides not matched to a gene: 0. CDR3 sequence reads: CASSQGTSGYNEQFF. CDR3 DNA: TGCGCCAGCAGCCAAGGGACTAGCGGCTACAATGAGCAGTTCTTC.

The rearrangement joins TRBV28 to TRBJ1-2; weak D call: TRBD1 (5 bases). This CDR3 is built from 14 residues. The germline V gene has CDR1 MDHEN and CDR2 SYDVKM. Trimming shortened V by 2 bases and J by 2 bases, and 9 bases separated the two germline ends. The CDR3 DNA reads as TGTGCCAGCAGTTTACCGACAGAAAACTATGGCTACACCTTC. As protein: CASSLPTENYGYTF.

This clone has just a few counts. The V call is TRBV6-6, the J call TRBJ2-1; a possible D gene is TRBD2 (5 bases). V lost 6 bases to trimming and J lost 0 bases, with 6 bases between them. The CDR3 is 13 amino acids. The germline V gene has CDR1 MNHNY and CDR2 SVGAGI (reference sequence). The CDR3 region is CASRDFSYNEQFF. CDR3 bases: TGTGCCAGCAGGGACTTCTCCTACAATGAGCAGTTCTTC.

The gene calls are TRBV7-2 and TRBJ2-7; D unresolved. Trimming left V 3 bases short and J 1 base short, with 13 bases between. Germline CDR1 reads SGHTA; CDR2 reads FQGNSA. CDR3 length: 15 amino acids. CDR3 bases: TGTGCCAGCAGCTTTGGTCCAGTCAGATCCTACGAGCAGTACTTC. Residues: CASSFGPVRSYEQYF.

This chain joins TRBV4-2 and TRBJ1-5; tentative D call: TRBD1 (5 bases). Trimming shortened V by 4 bases and J by 7 bases, and 11 bases separated the two germline ends. The germline CDR1 and CDR2 sequences are LGHNA and YNFKEQ. This CDR3 comprises 13 residues. This CDR3 is CASSLSQGQPQHF. The CDR3 nucleotides are TGTGCCAGCAGCCTTAGTCAGGGACAGCCCCAGCATTTT.

The rearrangement uses TRBV5-1 and TRBJ1-4, with D maybe TRBD1 (5 bases). Trimming removed 3 bases at V and 0 bases at J, with 6 bases between. CDR3 length equals 14 residues. In germline, CDR1 is SGHRS, CDR2 YFSETQ. CDR3 protein: CASSWTTTNEKLFF. The CDR3 DNA is TGCGCCAGCAGCTGGACAACAACTAATGAAAAACTGTTTTTT.

Notes on this clone: This same CDR3 is encoded by further DNA sequences in the sample. V is TRBV14 and J is TRBJ2-7, with D perhaps TRBD2 (5 bases). The length of the CDR3 is 13 residues. Trimming removed 3 bases from V and 2 bases from J, with 8 bases in between. Germline V gives CDR1 SGHDN, CDR2 FVKESK. Written as DNA, the CDR3 is TGTGCCAGCAGCCAGCGAGGGACCTACGAGCAGTACTTC. As protein: CASSQRGTYEQYF. Complete variable domain (other parts from reference TRBV14 and TRBJ2-7): EAGVTQFPSHSVIEKGQTVTLRCDPISGHDNLYWYRRVMGKEIKFLLHFVKESKQDESGMPNNRFLAERTGGTYSTLKVQPAELEDSGVYFCASSQRGTYEQYFGPGTRLTVT.

This chain joins TRBV27 and TRBJ2-7; D is possibly TRBD1 (6 bases). The CDR3 extends over 14 amino acids. V gave up 6 bases and J gave up 3 bases, with 15 bases separating them. Germline loops: CDR1 MNHEY, CDR2 SMNVEV (reference sequence). The CDR3 nucleotides read TGTGCCAGCAGGACCTACAGGGCCTTCTACGAGCAGTACTTC. Translation: CASRTYRAFYEQYF.

This chain joins TRBV9 and TRBJ2-7; D is undetermined. The V and J ends lost 4 bases and 6 bases respectively, with 14 bases between them. Germline loops: CDR1 SGDLS, CDR2 YYNGEE. This CDR3 comprises 13 residues. The CDR3 spells CASSSGPFAEQYF. As DNA, the CDR3 is TGTGCCAGCAGCTCCGGGCCCTTCGCCGAGCAGTACTTC. The full variable domain, in which reference TRBV9 and TRBJ2-7 provide the parts outside the CDR3, is DSGVTQTPKHLITATGQRVTLRCSPRSGDLSVYWYQQSLDQGLQFLIQYYNGEERAKGNILERFSAQQFPDLHSELNLSSLELGDSALYFCASSSGPFAEQYFGPGTRLTVT.

The chain is built from TRBV6-1 and TRBJ1-5, with a weak D call TRBD1 (5 bases). With 6 bases removed from V and 7 bases from J, the gap between germline ends came to 16 bases. Germline CDR1 MNHNS, CDR2 SASEGT. CDR3 size: 14 residues. The CDR3 DNA sequence: TGTGCCAGCAGGGCCCAGGCAGAGGGGCAGCCCCAGCATTTT. Its protein product is CASRAQAEGQPQHF.

This clone was detected only once. This CDR3 reads CASSVATSGAMYMADTQYF. The CDR3 coding sequence is TGTGCCAGCAGCGTAGCTACCAGCGGAGCAATGTACATGGCAGATACGCAGTATTTT. V and J are TRBV9 and TRBJ2-3; possible D gene TRBD2, 5 bases. The germline gives CDR1 SGDLS, CDR2 YYNGEE. The CDR3 length is 19 residues. Trimming took off 0 bases at V and 4 bases at J, with 24 bases between the two ends.

The V call is TRBV9, the J call TRBJ1-6; D is unresolved. Per germline, CDR1 SGDLS and CDR2 YYNGEE. The CDR3 is 16 residues long. V lost 0 bases, J lost 4 bases, and 11 bases lay in between. The CDR3 spells CASSVDPGRYNSPLHF. DNA for the CDR3: TGTGCCAGCAGCGTAGACCCCGGGCGATATAATTCACCCCTCCACTTT.

CDR3 nucleotides: TGTGCCAGTAGTGGGTGGGGATTAACAAATCAGCCCCAGCATTTT. Translated, it gives CASSGWGLTNQPQHF. The rearrangement links TRBV19 to TRBJ1-5; D unclear. The germline V gene has CDR1 LNHDA and CDR2 SQIVND (reference sequence). Trimming removed 5 bases from V and 4 bases from J, with 15 bases in between. The CDR3 is 15 amino acids.

This chain joins TRBV5-1 and TRBJ2-3; D is possibly TRBD1 (5 bases). Trimming took 2 bases from V and 3 from J, leaving 10 bases between them. The CDR3 extends over 14 amino acids. The germline CDR1 and CDR2 sequences are SGHRS and YFSETQ. CDR3 DNA: TGCGCCAGCAGCTTCGCTAGGGGAACAGATACGCAGTATTTT. It codes for CASSFARGTDTQYF.

The chain uses TRBV7-2 and TRBJ1-2; possible D gene TRBD1, 5 bases. The V gene lost 5 bases and the J gene lost 3 bases, with 16 bases spanning the gap. Germline loops: CDR1 SGHTA, CDR2 FQGNSA. This CDR3 comprises 15 residues. The DNA for the CDR3 is TGTGCCAGCAGCCCTGACGTCCGGGGGTACTATGGCTACACCTTC. Its translation: CASSPDVRGYYGYTF.

This chain links TRBV18 with TRBJ2-7; D may be TRBD2 (5 bases). V lost 4 bases, J lost 2 bases, and 12 bases lay in between. This CDR3 is built from 14 residues. In germline, CDR1 is KGHSH, CDR2 LQKENI. The CDR3 coding sequence is TGTGCCAGCTCACGAGGGCAGGCGACCTACGAGCAGTACTTC. It yields the protein CASSRGQATYEQYF. Full variable domain (missing parts from reference TRBV18 and TRBJ2-7): NAGVMQNPRHLVRRRGQEARLRCSPMKGHSHVYWYRQLPEEGLKFMVYLQKENIIDESGMPKERFSAEFPKEGPSILRIQQVVRGDSAAYFCASSRGQATYEQYFGPGTRLTVT.

The chain couples TRBV4-2 to TRBJ2-1; D uncertain. The CDR3 spans 14 residues. CDR1 is LGHNA and CDR2 is YNFKEQ in the germline V gene. Trimming removed 3 bases from V and 3 bases from J, with 9 bases in between. The CDR3 protein is CASSHPNNYNEQFF. CDR3 coding DNA: TGTGCCAGCAGCCACCCTAACAACTACAATGAGCAGTTCTTC.